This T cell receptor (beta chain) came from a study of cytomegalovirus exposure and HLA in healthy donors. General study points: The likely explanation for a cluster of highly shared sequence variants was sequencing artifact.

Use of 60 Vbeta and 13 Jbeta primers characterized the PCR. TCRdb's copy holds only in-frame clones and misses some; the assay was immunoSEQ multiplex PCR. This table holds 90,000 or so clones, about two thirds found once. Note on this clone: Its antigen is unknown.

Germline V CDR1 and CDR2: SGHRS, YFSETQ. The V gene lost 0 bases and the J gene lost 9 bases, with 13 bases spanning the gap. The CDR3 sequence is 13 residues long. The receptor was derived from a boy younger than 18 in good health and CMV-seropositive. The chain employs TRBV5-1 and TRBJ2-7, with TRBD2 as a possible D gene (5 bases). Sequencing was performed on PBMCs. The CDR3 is CASSLAGSSGQYF. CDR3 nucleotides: TGCGCCAGCAGCTTGGCGGGGTCCTCCGGGCAGTACTTC. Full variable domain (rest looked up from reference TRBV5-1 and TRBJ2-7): KAGVTQTPRYLIKTRGQQVTLSCSPISGHRSVSWYQQTPGQGLQFLFEYFSETQRNKGNFPGRFSGRQFSNSRSEMNVSTLELGDSALYLCASSLAGSSGQYFGPGTRLTVT.